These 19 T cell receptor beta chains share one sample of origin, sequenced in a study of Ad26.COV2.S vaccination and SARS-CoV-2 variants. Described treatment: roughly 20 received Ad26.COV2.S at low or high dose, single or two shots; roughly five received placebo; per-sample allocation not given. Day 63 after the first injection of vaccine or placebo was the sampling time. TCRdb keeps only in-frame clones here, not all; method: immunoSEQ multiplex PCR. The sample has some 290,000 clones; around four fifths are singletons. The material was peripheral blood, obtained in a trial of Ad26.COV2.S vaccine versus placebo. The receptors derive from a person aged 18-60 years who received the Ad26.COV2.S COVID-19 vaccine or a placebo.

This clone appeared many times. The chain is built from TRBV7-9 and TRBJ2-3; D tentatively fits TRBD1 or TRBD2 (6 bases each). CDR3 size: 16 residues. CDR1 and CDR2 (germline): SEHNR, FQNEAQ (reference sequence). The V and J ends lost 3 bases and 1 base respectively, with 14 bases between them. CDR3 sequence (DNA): TGTGCCAGCAGCTTTCAAGGGGGGCCCGGCACAGATACGCAGTATTTT. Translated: CASSFQGGPGTDTQYF.

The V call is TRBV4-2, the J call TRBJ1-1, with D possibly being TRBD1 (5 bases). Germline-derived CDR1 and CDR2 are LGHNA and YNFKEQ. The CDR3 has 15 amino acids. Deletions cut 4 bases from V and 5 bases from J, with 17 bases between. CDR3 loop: CASSRSTGTGTEAFF. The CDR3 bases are TGTGCCAGCAGCCGTTCTACAGGCACTGGGACTGAAGCTTTCTTT.

CDR3 protein: CASSNLPQGYEQYF. The DNA of the CDR3 is TGTGCCAGCAGTAATCTCCCCCAGGGGTACGAGCAGTACTTC. The V call is TRBV28, the J call TRBJ2-7; D perhaps matches TRBD1 (6 bases). Trimming cost V 5 bases and J 4 bases, with 15 bases left between them. Looked up from germline, CDR1 is MDHEN and CDR2 is SYDVKM. The CDR3 is made up of 14 amino acids.

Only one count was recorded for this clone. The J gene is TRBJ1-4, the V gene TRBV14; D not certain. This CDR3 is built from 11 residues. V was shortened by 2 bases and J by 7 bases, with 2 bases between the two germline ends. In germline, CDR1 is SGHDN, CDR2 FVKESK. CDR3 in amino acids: CASSQSEKLFF. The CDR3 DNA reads TGTGCCAGCAGCCAAAGTGAAAAACTGTTTTTT. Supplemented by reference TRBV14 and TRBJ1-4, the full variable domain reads EAGVTQFPSHSVIEKGQTVTLRCDPISGHDNLYWYRRVMGKEIKFLLHFVKESKQDESGMPNNRFLAERTGGTYSTLKVQPAELEDSGVYFCASSQSEKLFFGSGTQLSVL.

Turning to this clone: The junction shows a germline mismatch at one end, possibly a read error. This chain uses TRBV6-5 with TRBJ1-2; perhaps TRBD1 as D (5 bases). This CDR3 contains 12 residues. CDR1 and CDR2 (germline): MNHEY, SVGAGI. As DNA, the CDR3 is TGTGCCAGCAGTTACCATGGGACCACTGCCCACTTC. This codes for CASSYHGTTAHF.

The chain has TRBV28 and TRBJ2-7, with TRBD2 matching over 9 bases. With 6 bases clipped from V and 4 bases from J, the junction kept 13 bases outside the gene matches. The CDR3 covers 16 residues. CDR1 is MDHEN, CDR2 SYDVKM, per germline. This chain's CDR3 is CASRTGGAGGTYEQYF. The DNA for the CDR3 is TGTGCCAGCAGGACAGGAGGTGCGGGGGGGACATACGAGCAGTACTTC.

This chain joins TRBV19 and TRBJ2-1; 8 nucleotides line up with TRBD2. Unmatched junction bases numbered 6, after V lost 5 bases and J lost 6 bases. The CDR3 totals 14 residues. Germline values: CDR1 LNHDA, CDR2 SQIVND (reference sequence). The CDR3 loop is CASSYGLAVNEQFF. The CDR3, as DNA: TGTGCCAGTAGTTACGGACTAGCCGTCAATGAGCAGTTCTTC.

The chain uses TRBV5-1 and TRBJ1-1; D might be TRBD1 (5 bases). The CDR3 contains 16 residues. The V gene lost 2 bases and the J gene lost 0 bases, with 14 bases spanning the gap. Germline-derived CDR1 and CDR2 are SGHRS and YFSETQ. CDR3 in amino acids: CASSFITGPMNTEAFF. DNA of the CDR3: TGCGCCAGCAGCTTTATAACGGGACCAATGAACACTGAAGCTTTCTTT.

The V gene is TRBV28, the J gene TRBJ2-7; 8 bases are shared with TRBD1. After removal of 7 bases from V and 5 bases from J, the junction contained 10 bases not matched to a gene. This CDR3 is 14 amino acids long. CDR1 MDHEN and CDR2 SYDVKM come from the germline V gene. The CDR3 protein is CASTKAGGWDEQYF. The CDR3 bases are TGTGCCAGCACCAAAGCAGGGGGCTGGGACGAGCAGTACTTC.

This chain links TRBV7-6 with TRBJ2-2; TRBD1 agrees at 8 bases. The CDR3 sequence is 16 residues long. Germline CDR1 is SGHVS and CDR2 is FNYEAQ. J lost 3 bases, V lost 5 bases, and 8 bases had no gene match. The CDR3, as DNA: TGTGCCAGCAGCCTCGGGACAGGAGGGTACACCGGGGAGCTGTTTTTT. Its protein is CASSLGTGGYTGELFF.

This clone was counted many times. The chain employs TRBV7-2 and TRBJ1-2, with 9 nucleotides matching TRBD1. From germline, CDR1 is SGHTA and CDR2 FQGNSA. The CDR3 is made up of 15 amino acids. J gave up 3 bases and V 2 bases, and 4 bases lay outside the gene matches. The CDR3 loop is CASSLNRQGDYGYTF. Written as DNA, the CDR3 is TGTGCCAGCAGCTTAAATCGACAGGGGGACTATGGCTACACCTTC.

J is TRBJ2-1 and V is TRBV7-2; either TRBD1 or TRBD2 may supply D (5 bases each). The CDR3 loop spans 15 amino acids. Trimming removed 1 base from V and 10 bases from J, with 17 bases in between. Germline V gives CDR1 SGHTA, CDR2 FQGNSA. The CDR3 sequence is CASSLEGRNQEEQFF. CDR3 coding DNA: TGTGCCAGCAGCTTAGAGGGACGCAACCAGGAGGAGCAGTTCTTC.

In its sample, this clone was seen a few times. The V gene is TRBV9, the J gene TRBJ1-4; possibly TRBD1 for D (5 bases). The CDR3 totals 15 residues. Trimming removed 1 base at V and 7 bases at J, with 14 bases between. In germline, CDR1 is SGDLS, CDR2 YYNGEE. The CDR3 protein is CASSVNPGPREKLFF. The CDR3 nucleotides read TGTGCCAGCAGCGTAAATCCGGGACCCCGTGAAAAACTGTTTTTT.

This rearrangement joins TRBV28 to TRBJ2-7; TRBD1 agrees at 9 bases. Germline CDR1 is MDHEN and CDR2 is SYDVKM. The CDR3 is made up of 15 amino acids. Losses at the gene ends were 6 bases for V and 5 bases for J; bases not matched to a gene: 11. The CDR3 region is CASRMTGGSGNEQYF. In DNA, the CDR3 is TGTGCCAGCAGGATGACAGGGGGAAGTGGCAACGAGCAGTACTTC.

DNA for the CDR3: TGTGCCACCAGCAGAGCCGGACAGGGGGCGTCACCCCTCCACTTT. This codes for CATSRAGQGASPLHF. V is TRBV15 and J is TRBJ1-6, with 11 bases aligning to TRBD1. The germline V gene encodes CDR1 LNHNV and CDR2 YYDKDF (reference sequence). V was pared by 1 base and J by 10 bases, with 3 bases of the junction left unmatched. This CDR3 has 15 amino acids.

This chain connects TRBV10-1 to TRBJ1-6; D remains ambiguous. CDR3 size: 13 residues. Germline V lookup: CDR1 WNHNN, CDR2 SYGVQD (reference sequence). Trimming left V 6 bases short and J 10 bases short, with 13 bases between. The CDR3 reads CASRESGKSPLHF. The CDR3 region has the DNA TGCGCCAGCAGGGAATCGGGGAAATCACCCCTCCACTTT.

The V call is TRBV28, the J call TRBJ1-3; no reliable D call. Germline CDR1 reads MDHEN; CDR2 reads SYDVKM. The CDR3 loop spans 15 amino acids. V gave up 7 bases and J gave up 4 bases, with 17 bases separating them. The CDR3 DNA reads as TGTGCCAGCATTTACTCGATCGGTAGGGGAAACACCATATATTTT. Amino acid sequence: CASIYSIGRGNTIYF.

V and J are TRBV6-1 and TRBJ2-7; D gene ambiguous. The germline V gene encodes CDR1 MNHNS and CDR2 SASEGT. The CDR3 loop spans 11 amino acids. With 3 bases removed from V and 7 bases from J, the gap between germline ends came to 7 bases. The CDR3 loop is CASSDGREQYF. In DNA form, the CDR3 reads TGTGCCAGCAGTGACGGGCGGGAGCAGTACTTC.

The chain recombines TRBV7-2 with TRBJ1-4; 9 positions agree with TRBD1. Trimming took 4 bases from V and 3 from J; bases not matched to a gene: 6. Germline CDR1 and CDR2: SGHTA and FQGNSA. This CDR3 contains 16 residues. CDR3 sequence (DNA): TGTGCCAGCAGCTCCTGGACAGGGGAGCCTAATGAAAAACTGTTTTTT. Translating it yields CASSSWTGEPNEKLFF.